One sample yielded the 5 T cell receptor beta chains listed below, sequenced in a study of immune characteristics of hereditary and idiopathic chronic pancreatitis. Patients having total pancreatectomy with islet autotransplantation provided the chronic pancreatitis pancreas tissue. Profiling relied on immunoSEQ multiplex PCR, and the TCRdb table lists in-frame clones only, not all of them. The table shows about 15,000 clones, with less than 75% occurring only once. The sample consisted of pancreas tissue with hereditary chronic pancreatitis. The source is a human donor with chronic pancreatitis.

This chain uses TRBV12-3 or TRBV12-4 with TRBJ1-5; D remains unclear. The CDR3 loop spans 13 amino acids. The V gene lost 3 bases and the J gene lost 1 base, with 4 bases spanning the gap. The CDR3 bases are TGTGCCAGCAGTTTTGAGAGCAATCAGCCCCAGCATTTT. It translates to CASSFESNQPQHF.

The V and J genes are TRBV3-1 (or the pseudogene TRBV3-2) and TRBJ2-7, with D perhaps TRBD2 (5 bases). The V and J ends lost 3 bases and 3 bases respectively, with 6 bases between them. This CDR3 spans 12 amino acids. CDR1 and CDR2 from the germline V gene are LGHDT and YNNKEL (reference sequence). The CDR3 protein is CASSQGVYEQYF. The CDR3 region has the DNA TGTGCCAGCAGCCAGGGAGTCTACGAGCAGTACTTC.

This chain links TRBV14 with TRBJ2-7; 15 positions match TRBD2. Germline V CDR1 and CDR2: SGHDN, FVKESK. The CDR3 has 15 residues. Trimming cost V 1 base and J 7 bases; bases outside gene matches: 2. The CDR3 sequence: CASSQGTSGREEQYF. In nucleotides, the CDR3 is TGTGCCAGCAGCCAAGGGACTAGCGGGAGGGAGGAGCAGTACTTC.

V is TRBV25-1 and J is TRBJ1-4; D possibly corresponds to TRBD1 (5 bases). The ends were cut back, 2 bases at V and 8 bases at J, with 12 bases in the middle. This CDR3 has 14 residues. Per the germline V gene, CDR1 is MGHDK and CDR2 is SYGVNS. CDR3 sequence reads: CASSERGSFEKLFF. The CDR3, as DNA: TGTGCCAGCAGTGAAAGGGGCTCTTTCGAAAAACTGTTTTTT. The full variable domain, rest sourced from reference TRBV25-1 and TRBJ1-4, is EADIYQTPRYLVIGTGKKITLECSQTMGHDKMYWYQQDPGMELHLIHYSYGVNSTEKGDLSSESTVSRIRTEHFPLTLESARPSHTSQYLCASSERGSFEKLFFGSGTQLSVL.

The chain is built from TRBV3-1 (or the pseudogene TRBV3-2) and TRBJ1-2; TRBD1 aligns across 8 bases. This CDR3 is 14 amino acids long. CDR1 is LGHDT and CDR2 is YNNKEL in the germline V gene (reference sequence). Unmatched junction bases numbered 6, after V lost 6 bases and J lost 3 bases. CDR3 coding DNA: TGTGCCAGCAGTAACAGGGGGGCGCACTATGGCTACACCTTC. Encoded protein: CASSNRGAHYGYTF.